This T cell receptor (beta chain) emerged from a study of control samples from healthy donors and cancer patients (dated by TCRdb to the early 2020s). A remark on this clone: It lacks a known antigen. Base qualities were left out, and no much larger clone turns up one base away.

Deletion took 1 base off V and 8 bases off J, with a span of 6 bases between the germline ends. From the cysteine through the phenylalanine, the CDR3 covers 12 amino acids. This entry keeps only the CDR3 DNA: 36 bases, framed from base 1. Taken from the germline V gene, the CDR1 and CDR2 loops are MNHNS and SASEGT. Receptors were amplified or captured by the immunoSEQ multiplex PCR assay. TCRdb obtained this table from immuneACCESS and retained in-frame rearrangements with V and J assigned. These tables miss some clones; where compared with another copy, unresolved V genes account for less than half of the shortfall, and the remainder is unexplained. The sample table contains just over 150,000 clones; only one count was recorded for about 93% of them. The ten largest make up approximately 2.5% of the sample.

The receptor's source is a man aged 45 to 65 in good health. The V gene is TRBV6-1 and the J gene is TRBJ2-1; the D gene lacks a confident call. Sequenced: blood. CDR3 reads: CASSEGGDEQFF. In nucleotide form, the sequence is TGTGCCAGCAGTGAAGGTGGAGATGAGCAGTTCTTC.